One and the same sample provided the 29 T cell receptor beta chains below, sequenced in a study of T cells in Graves' hyperthyroidism and ophthalmopathy. From RNA transcripts, TCR beta CDR3 regions were amplified. Carried out on the TCR CDR3, a first-round RT-PCR used the HTBI primer set. Via MiXCR, TCRdb re-called the multiplex PCR reads, giving one row per CDR3 protein. The sample has under 400,000 distinct CDR3 sequences, around a sixth seen once. The sample was blood. Receptors originate from a woman aged 50 to 60 with Graves' hyperthyroidism.

This clonotype was counted once. A single base separates this from a much larger clone, so it may be a read error. The V gene is TRBV24-1, the J gene TRBJ1-2; possibly TRBD1 for D (6 bases). From germline, CDR1 is KGHDR and CDR2 SFDVKD. The CDR3 has 12 amino acids. The V end was cut by 4 bases, the J end by 4 bases, with 6 bases between. The CDR3 DNA reads TGTGCCACCAGTGACAGGGGCTATGGCTACACCTTC. It yields the protein CATSDRGYGYTF.

The chain carries TRBV3-1 and TRBJ2-2, with 8 bases aligning to TRBD2. Unmatched junction bases numbered 8, after V lost 4 bases and J lost 4 bases. This CDR3 has 16 residues. The germline V gene encodes CDR1 LGHDT and CDR2 YNNKEL (reference sequence). CDR3 in amino acids: CASSLGGGGPTGELFF. The CDR3, as DNA: TGTGCCAGCAGCCTTGGGGGCGGGGGGCCCACCGGGGAGCTGTTTTTT. The whole variable domain, filled in from reference TRBV3-1 and TRBJ2-2, reads DTAVSQTPKYLVTQMGNDKSIKCEQNLGHDTMYWYKQDSKKFLKIMFSYNNKELIINETVPNRFSPKSPDKAHLNLHINSLELGDSAVYFCASSLGGGGPTGELFFGEGSRLTVL.

In this sample, this clonotype turned up many times. The chain couples TRBV11-2 to TRBJ2-7; 7 bases map to TRBD1. CDR3 size: 13 residues. The V gene's germline CDR1 is SGHAT and CDR2 FQNNGV. The J segment lost 2 bases and the V segment lost 3 bases, leaving 1 base of the junction unmatched. The CDR3 sequence is CASSLGQTYEQYF. The CDR3 DNA reads TGTGCCAGCAGCTTGGGACAGACCTACGAGCAGTACTTC.

This clonotype appeared many times. The V call is TRBV2, the J call TRBJ2-3, with 7 bases identical to TRBD1. This CDR3 spans 15 amino acids. The junction had 10 bases not matched to a gene; V was cut back by 5 bases and J by 5 bases. Germline-derived CDR1 and CDR2 are SNHLY and FYNNEI. CDR3 amino acids: CASSPETGTVDTQYF. Here the CDR3 DNA reads TGTGCCAGCAGTCCCGAGACAGGGACCGTAGATACGCAGTATTTT.

This clonotype was found many times. The gene calls are TRBV7-2 and TRBJ2-3; D remains unclear. V lost 5 bases to trimming and J lost 0 bases, with 9 bases between them. Germline V gene lookup returns CDR1 SGHTA and CDR2 FQGNSA. CDR3 length equals 14 residues. CDR3 sequence: CASSPSSSTDTQYF. The CDR3 bases are TGTGCCAGCAGCCCGAGTTCTAGCACAGATACGCAGTATTTT.

The J gene is TRBJ2-4, the V gene TRBV27; D perhaps matches TRBD2 (5 bases). CDR3 length equals 16 residues. The V end was cut by 0 bases, the J end by 0 bases, with 9 bases between. Germline V gene lookup returns CDR1 MNHEY and CDR2 SMNVEV (reference sequence). The DNA of the CDR3 is TGTGCCAGCAGTTTATCTTACGGGATAGCCAAAAACATTCAGTACTTC. Protein product: CASSLSYGIAKNIQYF.

A word on this clonotype: Germline is not matched at one junction end, which may reflect a read error. This chain uses TRBV10-3 with TRBJ1-2; 10 bases fit TRBD1. The CDR3 spans 12 residues. CDR1 is ENHRY and CDR2 is SYGVKD in the germline V gene. The CDR3 region is CAIRQGAYGYAF. Written as DNA, the CDR3 is TGTGCCATAAGACAGGGGGCCTATGGCTACGCCTTC.

The genes are TRBV6-1 and TRBJ2-7, with TRBD1 matching 10 bases. In germline, CDR1 is MNHNS, CDR2 SASEGT. Trimming cost V 6 bases and J 4 bases; bases outside gene matches: 6. CDR3 length: 14 amino acids. CDR3 bases: TGTGCCAGCAGGACGGGACAGGGGTTTTACGAGCAGTACGTC. Its protein is CASRTGQGFYEQYV.

This clonotype has more than one count but fewer than ten. J is TRBJ2-2 and V is TRBV2; D unresolved. Germline V gives CDR1 SNHLY, CDR2 FYNNEI. The CDR3 length is 14 residues. The ends were cut back, 7 bases at V and 2 bases at J, with 11 bases in the middle. The CDR3 reads CASMLGYNTGELFF. The CDR3 DNA reads TGTGCCAGCATGTTAGGGTATAACACCGGGGAGCTGTTTTTT.

The V call is TRBV7-9, the J call TRBJ2-1; 7 nucleotides agree with TRBD1. The CDR3 covers 15 residues. The germline gives CDR1 SEHNR, CDR2 FQNEAQ (reference sequence). With V trimmed by 7 bases and J by 1 base, 7 bases remained unmatched. CDR3 bases: TGTGCCAGCATCGACAGGGAAGAATCCTACAATGAGCAGTTCTTC. It translates to CASIDREESYNEQFF.

This clonotype was seen repeatedly, ten times or more. The rearrangement links TRBV2 to TRBJ1-1; no clear D. V lost 6 bases and J lost 2, with 10 bases in between. The CDR3 runs to 13 residues. Per germline, CDR1 SNHLY and CDR2 FYNNEI. In DNA form, the CDR3 reads TGTGCCAGCAGGGATCTAGATAACACTGAAGCTTTCTTT. It yields the protein CASRDLDNTEAFF.

In its sample, this clonotype was seen many times. The chain uses TRBV2 and TRBJ1-3; D remains unclear. Trimming took off 6 bases at V and 1 base at J, with 7 bases between the two ends. The CDR3 covers 13 residues. Germline CDR1 reads SNHLY; CDR2 reads FYNNEI. CDR3 sequence (DNA): TGTGCCAGCAGCCGAGATTCTGGAAACACCATATATTTT. Translated: CASSRDSGNTIYF. Full variable domain (outside the CDR3, taken from reference TRBV2 and TRBJ1-3): EPEVTQTPSHQVTQMGQEVILRCVPISNHLYFYWYRQILGQKVEFLVSFYNNEISEKSEIFDDQFSVERPDGSNFTLKIRSTKLEDSAMYFCASSRDSGNTIYFGEGSWLTVV.

At least ten counts were recorded for this clonotype. J is TRBJ2-7 and V is TRBV7-9; 10 bases align to TRBD1. V was pared by 5 bases and J by 0 bases, with 4 bases of the junction left unmatched. The CDR3 totals 15 residues. Germline CDR1 is SEHNR and CDR2 is FQNEAQ (reference sequence). The CDR3 protein is CASSGQGGSSYEQYF. The DNA for the CDR3 is TGTGCCAGCAGCGGACAGGGGGGGAGCTCCTACGAGCAGTACTTC.

In this sample, this clonotype turned up a few times. The chain recombines TRBV6-1 with TRBJ1-5; perhaps TRBD1 as D (5 bases). In germline, CDR1 is MNHNS, CDR2 SASEGT. The CDR3 totals 13 residues. Trimming took 4 bases from V and 5 from J, leaving 9 bases between them. CDR3 loop: CASSGGGDQPQHF. The CDR3 region has the DNA TGTGCCAGCAGTGGGGGGGGTGATCAGCCCCAGCATTTT.

This clonotype was seen repeatedly, ten times or more. The gene calls are TRBV20-1 and TRBJ2-5, with 12 bases aligning to TRBD2. The V segment lost 0 bases and the J segment 4 bases; nucleotides outside the gene matches: 24. Germline values: CDR1 DFQATT, CDR2 SNEGSKA (reference sequence). The CDR3 sequence is 22 residues long. CDR3 in amino acids: CSARDSQLLRGRTSGAPETQYF. The CDR3 nucleotides are TGCAGTGCTAGAGATTCACAATTGCTCCGCGGCCGGACTAGCGGGGCGCCAGAGACCCAGTACTTC.

J is TRBJ1-6 and V is TRBV19, with TRBD1 matching 10 bases. The CDR3 covers 17 residues. V lost 4 bases, J lost 5 bases, and 8 bases stayed unmatched. Looked up from germline, CDR1 is LNHDA and CDR2 is SQIVND (reference sequence). The CDR3 reads CASSTPPGTGDNSPLHF. The CDR3 DNA reads as TGTGCCAGTAGTACCCCTCCGGGGACAGGGGATAATTCACCCCTCCACTTT.

A word on this clonotype: This may arise from a read error, as a much more abundant clone is one base away. J is TRBJ2-5 and V is TRBV20-1; 7 bases match TRBD1. The J call may be in error: the DNA end matches TRBJ2-1 better. CDR1 is DFQATT and CDR2 is SNEGSKA in the germline V gene (reference sequence). This CDR3 has 15 amino acids. CDR3: CSARVQGSPQETQFF. CDR3 nucleotide sequence: TGCAGTGCTAGAGTACAGGGGTCCCCGCAAGAGACCCAGTTCTTC.

V gene TRBV2 combines with J gene TRBJ1-1; no clear D gene. V gave up 11 bases and J gave up 0 bases, with 13 bases separating them. The CDR3 loop spans 13 amino acids. Looked up from germline, CDR1 is SNHLY and CDR2 is FYNNEI. CDR3 sequence reads: CASCWRMNTEAFF. Here the CDR3 DNA reads TGTGCCTCCTGTTGGCGTATGAACACTGAAGCTTTCTTT.

This clonotype was picked up many times. J is TRBJ2-2 and V is TRBV27; TRBD1 matches at 7 bases. Trimming took 0 bases from V and 4 from J; bases not matched to a gene: 14. CDR3 length: 19 amino acids. Germline-derived CDR1 and CDR2 are MNHEY and SMNVEV (reference sequence). Here the CDR3 DNA reads TGTGCCAGCAGTTTATCGGTTTTCCCGGGACAGCCGTCCACCGGGGAGCTGTTTTTT. It specifies CASSLSVFPGQPSTGELFF.

The table lists this clonotype with a few counts. This chain connects TRBV10-2 to TRBJ2-5, with 10 bases lining up with TRBD2. V gave up 6 bases and J gave up 5 bases; unmatched junction bases: 9. CDR3 length equals 15 residues. In germline, CDR1 is WSHSY, CDR2 SAAADI. CDR3 DNA: TGCGCCAGCAGGCTAGCGGGAGAGGGAGGGGAGACCCAGTACTTC. Its translation is CASRLAGEGGETQYF.

This clonotype was seen a few times. In DNA, the CDR3 is TGTGCCAGCAGCTTCGACAGGCTCCAGGCCCAGTACTTC. This encodes CASSFDRLQAQYF. The gene calls are TRBV7-2 and TRBJ2-5; D possibly corresponds to TRBD1 (6 bases). Germline V CDR1 and CDR2: SGHTA, FQGNSA. The CDR3 length is 13 residues. Trimming cost V 3 bases and J 9 bases, with 14 bases left between them.

This chain links TRBV24-1 with TRBJ1-1; 7 bases agree with TRBD1. V shed 8 bases and J 0 bases; nucleotides not matched to a gene: 5. This CDR3 comprises 14 residues. In germline, CDR1 is KGHDR, CDR2 SFDVKD. The CDR3 bases are TGTGCCACCACTGGGACAGACATGAACACTGAAGCTTTCTTT. Amino acids: CATTGTDMNTEAFF.

The rearrangement joins TRBV20-1 to TRBJ1-4, with 8 bases matching TRBD1. The CDR3 is 14 amino acids. The germline gives CDR1 DFQATT, CDR2 SNEGSKA (reference sequence). The V gene end was trimmed by 0 bases and the J gene end by 8 bases; junction bases not matched to a gene: 5. CDR3 DNA: TGCAGTGCTAGAGAGGACAGGGAGGGGGAAAAACTGTTTTTT. Translating gives CSAREDREGEKLFF.

This clonotype was seen a few times. This sequence joins TRBV19 and TRBJ2-3; D remains unclear. The CDR3 length is 14 residues. Germline V CDR1 and CDR2: LNHDA, SQIVND (reference sequence). Trimming left V 3 bases short and J 5 bases short, with 12 bases between. The CDR3 region has the DNA TGTGCCAGTAGTATGCTCCAGGCGGAAGATACGCAGTATTTT. The encoded protein is CASSMLQAEDTQYF. Full variable domain (outside the CDR3, taken from reference TRBV19 and TRBJ2-3): DGGITQSPKYLFRKEGQNVTLSCEQNLNHDAMYWYRQDPGQGLRLIYYSQIVNDFQKGDIAEGYSVSREKKESFPLTVTSAQKNPTAFYLCASSMLQAEDTQYFGPGTRLTVL.

V usage is TRBV19 and J usage is TRBJ2-2, with 7 bases identical to TRBD1. V gave up 3 bases and J gave up 0 bases; unmatched junction bases: 4. The CDR3 runs to 16 residues. Germline V gene data show CDR1 as LNHDA and CDR2 as SQIVND (reference sequence). The CDR3 loop reads CASSIYRGSNTGELFF. For the CDR3, the DNA is TGTGCCAGTAGTATCTACAGGGGATCGAACACCGGGGAGCTGTTTTTT.

This clonotype was found a few times. The chain uses TRBV20-1 and TRBJ2-1, with a possible D match to TRBD1 (6 bases). V was cut by 2 bases and J by 8 bases, with 10 bases left in between. The CDR3 length is 12 residues. CDR1 is DFQATT, CDR2 SNEGSKA, per germline (reference sequence). For the CDR3, the DNA is TGCAGTGCTAGATGGACAGCCGATGAGCAGTTCTTC. It encodes CSARWTADEQFF.

This clonotype was counted many times. The chain couples TRBV5-5 to TRBJ2-1; D is possibly TRBD2 (5 bases). V dropped 0 bases and J dropped 9 bases, with 7 bases sitting between them. The CDR3 consists of 12 residues. Germline V lookup: CDR1 SGHKS, CDR2 YYEKEE (reference sequence). The CDR3 is CASSLVAGEQFF. The DNA for the CDR3 is TGTGCCAGCAGCTTGGTGGCGGGTGAGCAGTTCTTC.

This clonotype has a count of ten or more. This rearrangement joins TRBV11-2 to TRBJ2-1; the D gene is possibly TRBD2 (5 bases). CDR3 size: 14 residues. V lost 1 base to trimming and J lost 6 bases, with 10 bases between them. The germline CDR1 and CDR2 sequences are SGHAT and FQNNGV. CDR3 loop: CASSLVLDSNEQFF. DNA of the CDR3: TGTGCCAGCAGCTTAGTACTAGACTCCAATGAGCAGTTCTTC.

The chain is built from TRBV5-1 and TRBJ2-5; no firm D call. V was shortened by 3 bases and J by 0 bases, with 3 bases between the two germline ends. The germline V gene encodes CDR1 SGHRS and CDR2 YFSETQ. CDR3 length equals 12 residues. CDR3 residues: CASSSNQETQYF. The CDR3 DNA is TGCGCCAGCAGCTCGAACCAAGAGACCCAGTACTTC.